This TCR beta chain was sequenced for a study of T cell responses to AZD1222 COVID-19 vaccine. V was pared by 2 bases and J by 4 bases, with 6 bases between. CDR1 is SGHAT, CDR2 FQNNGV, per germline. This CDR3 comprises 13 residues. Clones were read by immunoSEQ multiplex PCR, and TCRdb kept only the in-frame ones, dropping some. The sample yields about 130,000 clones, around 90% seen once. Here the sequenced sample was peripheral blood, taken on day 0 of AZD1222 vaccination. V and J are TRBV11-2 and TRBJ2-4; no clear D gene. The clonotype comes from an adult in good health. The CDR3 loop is CASSLTGKNIQYF. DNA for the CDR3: TGTGCCAGCAGCTTAACTGGGAAAAACATTCAGTACTTC.